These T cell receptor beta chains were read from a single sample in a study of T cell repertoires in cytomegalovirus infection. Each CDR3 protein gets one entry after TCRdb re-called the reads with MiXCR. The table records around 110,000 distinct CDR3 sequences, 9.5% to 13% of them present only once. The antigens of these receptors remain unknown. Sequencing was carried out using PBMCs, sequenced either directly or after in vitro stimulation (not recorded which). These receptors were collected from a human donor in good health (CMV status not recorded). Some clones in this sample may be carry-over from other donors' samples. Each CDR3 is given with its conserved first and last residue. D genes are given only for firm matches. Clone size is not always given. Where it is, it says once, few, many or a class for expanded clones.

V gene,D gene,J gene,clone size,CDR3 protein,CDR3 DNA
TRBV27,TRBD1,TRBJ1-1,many,CASTLIRQGTRTEAFF,TGTGCCAGCACCCTTATCCGACAGGGGACTAGGACTGAAGCTTTCTTT
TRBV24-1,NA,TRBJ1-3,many,CATSDPRGSGNTIYF,TGTGCCACCAGTGATCCCCGGGGGTCCGGAAACACCATATATTTT
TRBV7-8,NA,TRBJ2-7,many,CASSVPGRSYEQYF,TGTGCCAGCAGTGTTCCGGGACGGAGCTACGAGCAGTACTTC
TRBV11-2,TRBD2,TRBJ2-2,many,CASSFGLAGVVGSGELFF,TGTGCCAGCAGCTTTGGACTAGCGGGAGTGGTAGGCTCCGGGGAGCTGTTTTTT
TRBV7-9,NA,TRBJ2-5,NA,CASSLVGSTETQYF,TGTGCCAGCAGCTTAGTCGGCAGTACAGAGACCCAGTACTTC
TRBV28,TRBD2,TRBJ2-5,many,CASSLGGQETQYF,TGTGCCAGCAGTTTGGGAGGGCAAGAGACCCAGTACTTC
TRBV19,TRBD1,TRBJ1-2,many,CASSIRSDRGGYGYTF,TGTGCCAGTAGTATTCGTTCGGACAGGGGTGGTTATGGCTACACCTTC
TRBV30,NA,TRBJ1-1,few,CAWSVISNTEAFF,TGTGCCTGGAGTGTTATCTCAAACACTGAAGCTTTCTTT
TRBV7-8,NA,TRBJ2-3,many,CASSQPGLSTDTQYF,TGTGCCAGCAGCCAACCCGGACTCAGCACAGATACGCAGTATTTT
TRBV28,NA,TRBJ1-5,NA,CASSSWVNQPQHF,TGTGCCAGCAGTTCATGGGTCAATCAGCCCCAGCATTTT
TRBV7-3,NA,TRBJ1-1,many,CASSQWGTRSFTEAFF,TGTGCCAGCAGCCAATGGGGGACACGATCCTTCACTGAAGCTTTCTTT
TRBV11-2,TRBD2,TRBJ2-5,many,CASSPGTSAQETQYF,TGTGCCAGCAGCCCCGGGACTAGCGCACAAGAGACCCAGTACTTC
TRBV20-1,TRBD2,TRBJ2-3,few,CSARKIAGRTDTQYF,TGCAGTGCTAGAAAAATAGCGGGGCGCACAGATACGCAGTATTTT
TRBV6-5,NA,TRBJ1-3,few,CASQREDTIYF,TGTGCCAGCCAGCGGGAGGACACCATATATTTT
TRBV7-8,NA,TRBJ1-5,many,CASSLERGPPQPQHF,TGTGCCAGCAGCTTAGAACGAGGGCCACCACAGCCCCAGCATTTT
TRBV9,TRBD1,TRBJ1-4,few,CASAVGQVNEKLFF,TGTGCCAGCGCGGTGGGACAGGTCAATGAAAAACTGTTTTTT